The 2 T cell receptor beta chains below were found in one sample sequenced in a study of Ad26.COV2.S vaccination and SARS-CoV-2 variants. TCRdb keeps only in-frame clones here, not all; method: immunoSEQ multiplex PCR. Of more than 120,000 clones listed, 70% to 90% are singletons. This sample comprised peripheral blood, obtained after recovery from COVID-19. These receptors came from a human donor who had recovered from COVID-19.

V is TRBV14 and J is TRBJ2-7; 7 nucleotides align to TRBD1. Per the germline V gene, CDR1 is SGHDN and CDR2 is FVKESK. The V and J ends lost 2 bases and 5 bases, in that order; junction bases with no gene match: 9. This CDR3 is 15 amino acids long. CDR3 in DNA: TGTGCCAGCAGCCAATCACAGGGGATTCTAAACGAGCAGTACTTC. Translating it yields CASSQSQGILNEQYF. Complete variable domain (other parts from reference TRBV14 and TRBJ2-7): EAGVTQFPSHSVIEKGQTVTLRCDPISGHDNLYWYRRVMGKEIKFLLHFVKESKQDESGMPNNRFLAERTGGTYSTLKVQPAELEDSGVYFCASSQSQGILNEQYFGPGTRLTVT.

V and J are TRBV7-9 and TRBJ2-7; TRBD1 aligns across 9 bases. The germline gives CDR1 SEHNR, CDR2 FQNEAQ (reference sequence). Trimming at V came to 0 bases and at J to 1 base, leaving 1 base not matched to a gene. The CDR3 loop spans 15 amino acids. CDR3 sequence (DNA): TGTGCCAGCAGCTTAGCGGGGACAGGGTCCTACGAGCAGTACTTC. This encodes CASSLAGTGSYEQYF.